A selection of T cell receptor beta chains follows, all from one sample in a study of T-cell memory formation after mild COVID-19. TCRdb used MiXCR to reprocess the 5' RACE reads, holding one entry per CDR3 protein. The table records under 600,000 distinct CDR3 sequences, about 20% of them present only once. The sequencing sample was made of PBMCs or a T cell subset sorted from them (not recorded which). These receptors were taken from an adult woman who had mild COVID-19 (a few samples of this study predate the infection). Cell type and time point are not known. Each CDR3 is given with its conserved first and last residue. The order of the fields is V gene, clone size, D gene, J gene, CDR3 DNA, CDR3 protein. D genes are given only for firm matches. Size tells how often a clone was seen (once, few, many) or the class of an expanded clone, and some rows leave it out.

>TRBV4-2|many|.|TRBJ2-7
TGTGCCAGCAGCCAAGATATTACACTAGCAGGCGAGCAGTACTTC
CASSQDITLAGEQYF
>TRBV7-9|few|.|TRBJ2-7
TGTGCCAGCAGCCACCGGGACCGCCGTTCCTACGAGCAGTACTTC
CASSHRDRRSYEQYF
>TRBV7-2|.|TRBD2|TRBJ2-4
TGTGCCAGCAGCTCCAGACTAGCGGGGGGAAGGGACATTCAGTACTTC
CASSSRLAGGRDIQYF
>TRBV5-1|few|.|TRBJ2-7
TGCGCCAGCAGCGGGGATGGGCGATCCTACGAGCAGTACTTC
CASSGDGRSYEQYF
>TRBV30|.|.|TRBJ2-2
TGTGCCTGGGGGTCTCTGCAGGGTTCAGGGACCGGGGAGCTGTTTTTT
CAWGSLQGSGTGELFF
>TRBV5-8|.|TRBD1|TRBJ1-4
TGTGCCAGCAGCACCCGGGACAGGGGAAATGAAAAACTGTTTTTT
CASSTRDRGNEKLFF
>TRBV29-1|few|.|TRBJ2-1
TGCAGCGTTGAGCCCGCACCTAGCGAGAGCTCCTACAATGAGCAGTTCTTC
CSVEPAPSESSYNEQFF
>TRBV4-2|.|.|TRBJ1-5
TGTGCCAGCAGCCAAGATGGGGCTCAGCCCCAGCATTTT
CASSQDGAQPQHF
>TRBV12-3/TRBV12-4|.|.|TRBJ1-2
TGTGCCAGCAGTCGTACCAGTCTTTCGGACAGAAAGATACCGCGAGGCTACACCTTC
CASSRTSLSDRKIPRGYTF
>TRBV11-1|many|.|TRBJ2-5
TGTGCCAGTAGCAGCACTAGAGAGACCCAGTACTTC
CASSSTRETQYF
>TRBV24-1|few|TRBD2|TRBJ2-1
TGTGCCACCAGTGCCCTCGGGGGGTACAATGAGCAGTTCTTC
CATSALGGYNEQFF